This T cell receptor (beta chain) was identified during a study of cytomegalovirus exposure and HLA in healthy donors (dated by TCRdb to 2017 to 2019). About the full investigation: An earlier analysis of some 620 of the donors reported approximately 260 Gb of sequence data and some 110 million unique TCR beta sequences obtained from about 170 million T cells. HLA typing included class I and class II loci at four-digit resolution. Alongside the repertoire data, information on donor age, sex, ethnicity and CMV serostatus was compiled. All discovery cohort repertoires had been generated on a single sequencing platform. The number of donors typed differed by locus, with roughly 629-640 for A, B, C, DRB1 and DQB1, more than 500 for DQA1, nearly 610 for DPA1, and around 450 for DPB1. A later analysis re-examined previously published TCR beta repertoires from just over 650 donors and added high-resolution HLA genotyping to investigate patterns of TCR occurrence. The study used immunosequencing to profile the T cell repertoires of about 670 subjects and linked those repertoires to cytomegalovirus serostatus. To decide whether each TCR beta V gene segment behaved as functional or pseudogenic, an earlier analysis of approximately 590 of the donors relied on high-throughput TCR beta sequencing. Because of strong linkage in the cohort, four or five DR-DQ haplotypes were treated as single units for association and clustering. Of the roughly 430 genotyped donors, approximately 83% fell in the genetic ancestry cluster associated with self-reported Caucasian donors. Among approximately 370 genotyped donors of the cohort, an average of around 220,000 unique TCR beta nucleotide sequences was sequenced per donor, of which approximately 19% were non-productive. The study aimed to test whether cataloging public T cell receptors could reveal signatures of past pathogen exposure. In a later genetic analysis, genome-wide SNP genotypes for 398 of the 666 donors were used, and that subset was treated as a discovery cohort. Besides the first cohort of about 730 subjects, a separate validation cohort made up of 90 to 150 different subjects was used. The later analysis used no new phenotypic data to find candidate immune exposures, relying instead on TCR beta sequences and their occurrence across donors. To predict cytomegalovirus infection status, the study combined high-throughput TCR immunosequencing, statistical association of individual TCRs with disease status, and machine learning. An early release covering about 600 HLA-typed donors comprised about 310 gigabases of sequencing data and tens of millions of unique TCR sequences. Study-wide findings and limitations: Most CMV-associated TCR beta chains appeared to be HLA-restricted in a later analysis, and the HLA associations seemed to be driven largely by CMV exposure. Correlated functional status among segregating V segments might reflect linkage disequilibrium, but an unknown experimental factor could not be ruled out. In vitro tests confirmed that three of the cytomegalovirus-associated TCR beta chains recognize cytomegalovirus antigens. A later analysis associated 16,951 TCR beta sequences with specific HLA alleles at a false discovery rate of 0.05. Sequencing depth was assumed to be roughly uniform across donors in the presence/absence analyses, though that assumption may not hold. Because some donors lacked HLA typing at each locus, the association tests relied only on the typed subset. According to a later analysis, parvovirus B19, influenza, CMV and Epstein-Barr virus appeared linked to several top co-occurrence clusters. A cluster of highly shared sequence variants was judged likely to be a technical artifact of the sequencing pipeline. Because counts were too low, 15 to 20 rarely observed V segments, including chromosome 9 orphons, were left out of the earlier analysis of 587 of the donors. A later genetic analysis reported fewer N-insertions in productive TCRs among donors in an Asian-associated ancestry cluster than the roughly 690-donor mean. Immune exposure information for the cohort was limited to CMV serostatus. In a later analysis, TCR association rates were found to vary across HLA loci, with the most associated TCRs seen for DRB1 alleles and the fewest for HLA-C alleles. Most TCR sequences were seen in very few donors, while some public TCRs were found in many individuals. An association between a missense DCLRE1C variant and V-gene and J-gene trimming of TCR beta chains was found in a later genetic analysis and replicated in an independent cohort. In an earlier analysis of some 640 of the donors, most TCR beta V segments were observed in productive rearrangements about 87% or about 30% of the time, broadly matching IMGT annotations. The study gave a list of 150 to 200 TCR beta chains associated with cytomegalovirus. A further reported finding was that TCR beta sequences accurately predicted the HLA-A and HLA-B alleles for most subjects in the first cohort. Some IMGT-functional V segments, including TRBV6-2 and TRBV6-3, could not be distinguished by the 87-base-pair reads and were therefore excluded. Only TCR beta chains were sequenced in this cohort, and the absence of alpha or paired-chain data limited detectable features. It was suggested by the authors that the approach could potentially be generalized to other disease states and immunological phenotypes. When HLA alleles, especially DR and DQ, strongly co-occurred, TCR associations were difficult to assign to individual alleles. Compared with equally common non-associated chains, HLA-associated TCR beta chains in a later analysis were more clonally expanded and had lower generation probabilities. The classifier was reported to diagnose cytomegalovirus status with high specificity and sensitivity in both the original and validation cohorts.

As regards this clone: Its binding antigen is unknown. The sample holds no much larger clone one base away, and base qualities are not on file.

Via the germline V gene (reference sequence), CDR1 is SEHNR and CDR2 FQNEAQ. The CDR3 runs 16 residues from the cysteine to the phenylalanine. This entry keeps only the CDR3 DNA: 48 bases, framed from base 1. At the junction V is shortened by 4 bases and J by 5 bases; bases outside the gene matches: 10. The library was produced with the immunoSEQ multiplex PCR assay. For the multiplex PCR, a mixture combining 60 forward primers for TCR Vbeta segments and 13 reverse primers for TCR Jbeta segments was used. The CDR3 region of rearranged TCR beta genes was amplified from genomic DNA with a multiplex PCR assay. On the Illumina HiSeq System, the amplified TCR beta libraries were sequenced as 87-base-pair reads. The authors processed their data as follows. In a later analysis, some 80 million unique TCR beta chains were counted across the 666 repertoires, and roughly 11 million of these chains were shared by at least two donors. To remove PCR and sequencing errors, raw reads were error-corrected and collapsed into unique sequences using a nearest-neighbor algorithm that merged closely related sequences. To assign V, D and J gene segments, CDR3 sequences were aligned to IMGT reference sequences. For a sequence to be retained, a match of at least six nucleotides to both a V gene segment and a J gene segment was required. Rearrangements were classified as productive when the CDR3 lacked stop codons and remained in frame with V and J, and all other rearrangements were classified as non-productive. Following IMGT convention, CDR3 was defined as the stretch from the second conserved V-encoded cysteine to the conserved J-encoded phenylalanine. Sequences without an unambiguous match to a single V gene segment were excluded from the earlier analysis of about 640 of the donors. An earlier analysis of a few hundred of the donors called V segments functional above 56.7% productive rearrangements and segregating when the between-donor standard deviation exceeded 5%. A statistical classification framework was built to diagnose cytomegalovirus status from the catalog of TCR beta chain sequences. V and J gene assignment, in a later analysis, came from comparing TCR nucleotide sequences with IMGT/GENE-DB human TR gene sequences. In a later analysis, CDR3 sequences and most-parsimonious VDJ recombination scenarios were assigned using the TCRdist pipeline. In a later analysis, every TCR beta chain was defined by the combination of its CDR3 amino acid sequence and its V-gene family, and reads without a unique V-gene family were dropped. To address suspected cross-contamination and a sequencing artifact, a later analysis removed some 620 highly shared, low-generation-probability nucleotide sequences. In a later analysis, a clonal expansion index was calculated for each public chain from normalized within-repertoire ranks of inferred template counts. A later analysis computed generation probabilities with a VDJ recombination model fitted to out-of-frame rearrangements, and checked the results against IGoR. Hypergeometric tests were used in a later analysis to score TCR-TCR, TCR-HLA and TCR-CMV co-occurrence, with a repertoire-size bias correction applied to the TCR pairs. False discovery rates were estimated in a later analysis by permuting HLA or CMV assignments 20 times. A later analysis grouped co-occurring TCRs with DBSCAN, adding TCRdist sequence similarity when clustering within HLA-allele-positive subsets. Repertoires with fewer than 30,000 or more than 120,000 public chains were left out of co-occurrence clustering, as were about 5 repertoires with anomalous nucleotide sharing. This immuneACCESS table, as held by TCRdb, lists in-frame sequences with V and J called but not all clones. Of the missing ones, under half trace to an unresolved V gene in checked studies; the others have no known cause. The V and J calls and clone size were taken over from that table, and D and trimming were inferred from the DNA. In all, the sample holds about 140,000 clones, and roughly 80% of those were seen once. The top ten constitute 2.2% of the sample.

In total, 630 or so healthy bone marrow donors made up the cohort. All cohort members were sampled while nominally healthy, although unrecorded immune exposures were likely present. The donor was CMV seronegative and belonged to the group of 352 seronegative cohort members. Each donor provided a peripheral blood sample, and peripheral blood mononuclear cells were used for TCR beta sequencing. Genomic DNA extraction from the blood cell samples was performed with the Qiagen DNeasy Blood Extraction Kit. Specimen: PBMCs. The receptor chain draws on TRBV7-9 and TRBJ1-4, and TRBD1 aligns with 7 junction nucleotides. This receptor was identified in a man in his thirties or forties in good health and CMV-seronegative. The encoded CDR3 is CASSWRWDRENEKLFF. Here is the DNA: TGTGCCAGCAGCTGGAGGTGGGACAGAGAAAATGAAAAACTGTTTTTT.